The 21 T cell receptor beta chains in this list originate from one sample, sequenced in a study of blood T cell repertoires in COVID-19. Only in-frame clones appear in the TCRdb table, and some are missing; sequencing was by immunoSEQ multiplex PCR. The sample contains roughly 250,000 clones, 70% to 90% of which appear only once. The sample consisted of PBMCs or T cells enriched from blood (not recorded which). All receptors derive from a woman younger than 45 who had recovered from COVID-19.

The CDR3 nucleotides read TGTGCCAGCAAAAAAGGCGGCAGTCAAGAGACCCAGTACTTC. Protein product: CASKKGGSQETQYF. V and J are TRBV28 and TRBJ2-5; the D is unclear. The length of the CDR3 is 14 residues. Germline V gene data show CDR1 as MDHEN and CDR2 as SYDVKM. Trimming took off 7 bases at V and 2 bases at J, with 14 bases between the two ends.

The CDR3 nucleotides are TGTGCCAGTAGTCCTAGATTGGCGGGAGGGCCCACAGATACGCAGTATTTT. This gives the protein CASSPRLAGGPTDTQYF. V gene TRBV19 combines with J gene TRBJ2-3, with 9 bases identical to TRBD2. V was pared by 5 bases and J by 2 bases, with 11 bases of the junction left unmatched. The germline CDR1 and CDR2 sequences are LNHDA and SQIVND (reference sequence). CDR3 length equals 17 residues. The variable domain in full, with the rest retrieved from reference TRBV19 and TRBJ2-3, is DGGITQSPKYLFRKEGQNVTLSCEQNLNHDAMYWYRQDPGQGLRLIYYSQIVNDFQKGDIAEGYSVSREKKESFPLTVTSAQKNPTAFYLCASSPRLAGGPTDTQYFGPGTRLTVL.

This clone has just a few counts. This chain connects TRBV27 to TRBJ1-6, with TRBD1 as a possible D gene (6 bases). V shed 4 bases and J shed 3 bases, with 10 bases lying between them. The CDR3 totals 15 residues. Germline values: CDR1 MNHEY, CDR2 SMNVEV (reference sequence). DNA for the CDR3: TGTGCCAGCAGTTCAGGGGTGTACTATAATTCACCCCTCCACTTT. Its protein is CASSSGVYYNSPLHF.

The rearrangement links TRBV6-6 to TRBJ1-1, with D possibly TRBD1 on 6 matching bases. The CDR3 has 15 amino acids. Germline CDR1 reads MNHNY; CDR2 reads SVGAGI (reference sequence). Trimming took off 5 bases at V and 4 bases at J, with 17 bases between the two ends. DNA of the CDR3: TGTGCCAGCAGTCACAGGGTTACGGGGGGCACTGAAGCTTTCTTT. Encoded protein: CASSHRVTGGTEAFF.

This clone has only one observation. CDR3 loop: CASSSPRTGGLYEQYF. The CDR3 region has the DNA TGTGCCAGTAGTAGCCCGAGGACAGGGGGCCTCTACGAGCAGTACTTC. This sequence joins TRBV19 and TRBJ2-7, with 11 bases lining up with TRBD1. The CDR3 covers 16 residues. The junction had 8 bases not matched to a gene; V was cut back by 4 bases and J by 3 bases. Germline V gene data show CDR1 as LNHDA and CDR2 as SQIVND (reference sequence).

This chain joins TRBV11-1 and TRBJ2-7; 7 nucleotides agree with TRBD1. This CDR3 has 14 residues. Germline CDR1 reads SGHAT; CDR2 reads FQDESV (reference sequence). Trimming took 3 bases from V and 7 from J; bases not matched to a gene: 9. The DNA for the CDR3 is TGTGCCAGCAGCTTCCGGACAGGCTGGGGAGAGCAGTACTTC. Its translation: CASSFRTGWGEQYF.

The genes are TRBV29-1 and TRBJ2-5, with D possibly being TRBD2 (6 bases). V was cut by 6 bases and J by 1 base, with 12 bases left in between. Germline CDR1 reads SQVTM; CDR2 reads ANQGSEA. The CDR3 contains 13 residues. CDR3 sequence: CSVAEGFQETQYF. The CDR3 DNA sequence: TGCAGCGTAGCGGAGGGATTCCAAGAGACCCAGTACTTC.

The rearrangement uses TRBV28 and TRBJ1-2; possibly TRBD1 for D (5 bases). CDR1 MDHEN and CDR2 SYDVKM come from the germline V gene. This CDR3 contains 12 residues. The V end was cut by 2 bases, the J end by 7 bases, with 8 bases between. CDR3 bases: TGTGCCAGCAGTTTAGGGGGGGGTGGCTACACCTTC. Its translation: CASSLGGGGYTF.

The V gene is TRBV4-1, the J gene TRBJ2-5, with D tentatively TRBD1 (5 bases). Germline V CDR1 and CDR2: MGHRA, YSYEKL. Trimming removed 4 bases at V and 2 bases at J, with 14 bases between. The CDR3 spans 15 residues. The CDR3 sequence is CASSPIGVTQETQYF. The CDR3 region has the DNA TGCGCCAGCAGCCCGATAGGGGTAACTCAAGAGACCCAGTACTTC.

V is TRBV7-9 and J is TRBJ1-1; D gene unclear. Trimming pared 5 bases from V and 7 bases from J, leaving 11 bases between. This CDR3 is 12 amino acids long. Germline CDR1 is SEHNR and CDR2 is FQNEAQ (reference sequence). CDR3 coding DNA: TGTGCCAGCAGCCCCCTTGGCCTTGAAGCTTTCTTT. It encodes CASSPLGLEAFF.

This clone was observed a handful of times. The rearrangement joins TRBV27 to TRBJ1-6; D unresolved. The CDR3 totals 16 residues. The V gene lost 2 bases and the J gene lost 8 bases, with 16 bases spanning the gap. CDR1 is MNHEY and CDR2 is SMNVEV in the germline V gene (reference sequence). Here the CDR3 DNA reads TGTGCCAGCAGTTTAGAGCGATCCTTGTGGCATTCACCCCTCCACTTT. Its translation: CASSLERSLWHSPLHF.

The V gene is TRBV4-1, the J gene TRBJ2-1; 7 bases match TRBD2. Germline V lookup: CDR1 MGHRA, CDR2 YSYEKL. The CDR3 contains 17 residues. Trimming cost V 1 base and J 0 bases; bases outside gene matches: 6. The CDR3 DNA reads TGCGCCAGCAGCCAAGTAAGGCGGGGGAGCTCCTACAATGAGCAGTTCTTC. Its protein is CASSQVRRGSSYNEQFF.

This chain links TRBV7-3 with TRBJ2-1; TRBD2 is a possible D gene (5 bases). Between the trimmed V and J ends, which lost 5 bases and 9 bases, there was a span of 14 bases. The CDR3 contains 13 residues. Per the germline V gene, CDR1 is SGHTA and CDR2 is FQGTGA. CDR3 DNA: TGTGCCAGCAGCGCCCATATCGGGGTTGAGCAGTTCTTC. It yields the protein CASSAHIGVEQFF. Looking up the rest from reference TRBV7-3 and TRBJ2-1 gives the full variable domain: GAGVSQTPSNKVTEKGKYVELRCDPISGHTALYWYRQSLGQGPEFLIYFQGTGAADDSGLPNDRFFAVRPEGSVSTLKIQRTERGDSAVYLCASSAHIGVEQFFGPGTRLTVL.

The rearrangement links TRBV11-2 to TRBJ2-7, with D perhaps matching TRBD2 (5 bases). Trimming left V 5 bases short and J 5 bases short, with 19 bases between. The CDR3 runs 15 residues. Germline loops: CDR1 SGHAT, CDR2 FQNNGV. CDR3 bases: TGTGCCAGCAGCCAGTCTAGCCCAGGTCTCCACGAGCAGTACTTC. Protein: CASSQSSPGLHEQYF.

This chain links TRBV28 with TRBJ1-3, with 8 positions matching TRBD1. The CDR3 contains 16 residues. Germline V gives CDR1 MDHEN, CDR2 SYDVKM. V was pared by 5 bases and J by 5 bases, with 11 bases of the junction left unmatched. CDR3 DNA: TGTGCCAGCAGTGGCGACCAGGGGGCGGAGAGAAACACCATATATTTT. Protein sequence: CASSGDQGAERNTIYF.

The chain uses TRBV6-5 and TRBJ1-3; D is undetermined. Trimming removed 2 bases from V and 0 bases from J, with 8 bases in between. CDR1 and CDR2 from the germline V gene are MNHEY and SVGAGI. This CDR3 contains 15 residues. The CDR3 region has the DNA TGTGCCAGCAGTTACGAAGGAGTCTCTGGAAACACCATATATTTT. This gives the protein CASSYEGVSGNTIYF.

The gene calls are TRBV10-2 and TRBJ1-2; 10 bases fit TRBD1. Germline-derived CDR1 and CDR2 are WSHSY and SAAADI. V gave up 0 bases and J gave up 4 bases; unmatched junction bases: 5. CDR3 length: 16 residues. This CDR3 is CASSESGTGVPYGYTF. The CDR3 DNA reads TGCGCCAGCAGTGAGTCCGGGACAGGGGTCCCCTATGGCTACACCTTC.

Only one count was recorded for this clone. The rearrangement uses TRBV7-9 and TRBJ2-3, with 11 bases fitting TRBD2. This CDR3 is 17 amino acids long. CDR1 SEHNR and CDR2 FQNEAQ come from the germline V gene (reference sequence). J was trimmed by 6 bases and V by 1 base; bases with no gene match: 9. CDR3 nucleotide sequence: TGTGCCAGCAGCTTAGGACTAGCGGGACCGAATGACGATACGCAGTATTTT. Protein sequence: CASSLGLAGPNDDTQYF. The full variable domain, its missing parts supplied by reference TRBV7-9 and TRBJ2-3, is DTGVSQNPRHKITKRGQNVTFRCDPISEHNRLYWYRQTLGQGPEFLTYFQNEAQLEKSRLLSDRFSAERPKGSFSTLEIQRTEQGDSAMYLCASSLGLAGPNDDTQYFGPGTRLTVL.

This clone was seen only a few times. The chain employs TRBV30 and TRBJ1-6; D might be TRBD1 (5 bases). Between the trimmed V and J ends, which lost 2 bases and 7 bases, there was a span of 15 bases. CDR3 size: 15 residues. In germline, CDR1 is GTSNPN, CDR2 SVGIG (reference sequence). The CDR3 here is CAWSLGGTTNSPLHF. The CDR3 DNA reads as TGTGCCTGGAGTCTCGGCGGGACTACCAATTCACCCCTCCACTTT.

The gene calls are TRBV11-2 and TRBJ1-1; D not certain. V lost 3 bases, J lost 4 bases, and 9 bases lay in between. The germline gives CDR1 SGHAT, CDR2 FQNNGV. This CDR3 is built from 13 residues. CDR3 in amino acids: CASSFNSGTEAFF. The CDR3 bases are TGTGCCAGCAGCTTTAACTCCGGCACTGAAGCTTTCTTT.

This chain joins TRBV28 and TRBJ2-7, with D unclear. The V end was cut by 5 bases, the J end by 1 base, with 9 bases between. The CDR3 extends over 13 amino acids. The germline gives CDR1 MDHEN, CDR2 SYDVKM. The CDR3 sequence is CASSRPRSYEQYF. Written as DNA, the CDR3 is TGTGCCAGCAGTCGGCCTAGGTCCTACGAGCAGTACTTC. Using reference TRBV28 and TRBJ2-7 for the parts outside the CDR3, the full variable domain is DVKVTQSSRYLVKRTGEKVFLECVQDMDHENMFWYRQDPGLGLRLIYFSYDVKMKEKGDIPEGYSVSREKKERFSLILESASTNQTSMYLCASSRPRSYEQYFGPGTRLTVT.